This T cell receptor beta chain was identified in a study of identical twins. Findings and limits, study-wide: Beta out-of-frame sequences showed weaker excess twin sharing. The more abundant beta clonotypes in cord blood had fewer insertions, and memory repertoires did not show this.

MiXCR was run by TCRdb on the 5' RACE reads, yielding one entry per CDR3 protein. Altogether 200,000 to 300,000 distinct CDR3 sequences are present, approximately 7% being singletons, with the ten largest covering 3.5% to 4%. There are a few counts of this clonotype. Its antigen remains unknown. Germline V gene data show CDR1 as DFQATT and CDR2 as SNEGSKA (reference sequence). The CDR3 totals 12 residues. V lost 5 bases and J 6 bases, leaving 12 bases between the germline ends. The same specimen was also included in a second study, on yellow fever vaccine responses in identical twins.

This chain joins TRBV20-1 and TRBJ2-3; D is possibly TRBD1 or TRBD2 (6 bases each). This TCR derives from a woman between 18 and 29 years old in good health. Sample: memory (CD45RO+) T cells sorted from blood. CDR3 sequence (DNA): TGCAGTGCTGGGGGGCGAGGGGATACGCAGTATTTT. This translates into CSAGGRGDTQYF.